This T cell receptor beta chain is drawn from a study of OX40 agonist ivuxolimab in advanced cancers. Overall study findings and caveats: The specificity for antigen of the expanded peripheral T cells was not determined.

On this clone: Its antigen is not identified.

The table came from immunoSEQ multiplex PCR; TCRdb's copy has only in-frame clones and leaves some out. The sample lists just over 60,000 clones, more than 90% seen once, with 0.62% in the top ten. From germline, CDR1 is MNHNY and CDR2 SVGAGI (reference sequence). The CDR3 is 11 residues long. V shed 4 bases and J shed 8 bases, with 5 bases lying between them. The chain joins TRBV6-6 to TRBJ1-4, with D unresolved. The sequenced sample was CD4+ or CD8+ T cells sorted from blood, obtained in a trial of the OX40 agonist ivuxolimab. This TCR came from an adult with an advanced solid tumor such as melanoma, head and neck, liver or kidney cancer. CDR3 in amino acids: CASSWEEKLFF. Written as DNA, the CDR3 is TGTGCCAGCAGTTGGGAGGAAAAACTGTTTTTT.